This TCR beta chain was captured in a study of blood T cell repertoires in COVID-19. Looking at the study overall: The analysed material was cDNA or gDNA that came from T cells, B-cell-depleted T cells, or PBMCs.

This CDR3 has 15 residues. V lost 3 bases to trimming and J lost 2 bases; unmatched junction nucleotides: 6. CDR1 is DFQATT and CDR2 is SNEGSKA in the germline V gene (reference sequence). The method was immunoSEQ multiplex PCR; TCRdb's version includes in-frame clones alone and lacks a portion of them. The data contain about 210,000 clones, about 88% of them singletons. The chain employs TRBV20-1 and TRBJ1-4; 7 bases fit TRBD1. The sequenced sample consisted of peripheral blood. The receptor was derived from a woman between 40 and 55 years old with acute or convalescent COVID-19. The CDR3 loop reads CSASIAGGTNEKLFF. In nucleotides, the CDR3 is TGCAGTGCTAGTATAGCAGGGGGTACTAATGAAAAACTGTTTTTT.